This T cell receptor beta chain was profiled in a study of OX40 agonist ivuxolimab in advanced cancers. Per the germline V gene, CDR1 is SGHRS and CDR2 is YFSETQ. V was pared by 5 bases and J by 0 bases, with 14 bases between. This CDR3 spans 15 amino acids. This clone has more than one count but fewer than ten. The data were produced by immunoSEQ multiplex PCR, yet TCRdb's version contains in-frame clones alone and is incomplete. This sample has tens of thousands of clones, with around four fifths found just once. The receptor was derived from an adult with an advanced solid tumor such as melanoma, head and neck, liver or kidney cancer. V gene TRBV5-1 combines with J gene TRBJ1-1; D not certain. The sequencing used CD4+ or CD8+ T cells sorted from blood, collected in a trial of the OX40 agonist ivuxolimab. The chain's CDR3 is CASSHLGDVNTEAFF. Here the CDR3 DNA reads TGCGCCAGCAGTCACCTGGGAGACGTGAACACTGAAGCTTTCTTT. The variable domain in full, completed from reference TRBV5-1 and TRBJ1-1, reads KAGVTQTPRYLIKTRGQQVTLSCSPISGHRSVSWYQQTPGQGLQFLFEYFSETQRNKGNFPGRFSGRQFSNSRSEMNVSTLELGDSALYLCASSHLGDVNTEAFFGQGTRLTVV.